This T cell receptor (beta chain) was found in a study of T cells after yellow fever vaccination. This clonotype was seen at least ten times. Researchers made TCR cDNA using 5'RACE template switching, and this step added a universal primer site and UMIs. TCRdb reanalysed the 5' RACE reads using MiXCR and keeps one entry per CDR3 protein. The sample shows more than 30,000 distinct CDR3 sequences, less than 8.5% of them seen only once. From germline, CDR1 is MRHNA and CDR2 SNTAGT. The CDR3 is 14 residues long. Deletions cut 4 bases from V and 2 bases from J, with 6 bases between. Study results and caveats: Clonotypes appearing in both CD4 and CD8 compartments existed, and their share was small.

This sample comprised PBMCs, either bulk or a sorted T-cell subset (CD4+, CD8+, memory, or dextramer-sorted; not recorded which), obtained on the day of the first yellow fever vaccination. The V gene is TRBV6-4, the J gene TRBJ2-6; the D gene is possibly TRBD2 (6 bases). The sequence was collected from a man in his late teens or twenties who received the YFV17D yellow fever vaccine. CDR3 protein: CASSGGAGANVLTF. Here the CDR3 DNA reads TGTGCCAGCAGTGGGGGGGCTGGGGCCAACGTCCTGACTTTC.